The present entry profiles one TCR beta chain with its context. The sample is drawn from a study of blood T cell repertoires in COVID-19. Study in general: In each case, the material was cDNA or gDNA derived from T cells, B-cell-depleted T cells, or PBMCs.

Assay: immunoSEQ multiplex PCR; the TCRdb copy retains only in-frame clones and omits some. The repertoire holds 200,000 to 250,000 clones, with roughly 82% as singletons. The CDR3 is 16 amino acids. Germline lookup yields CDR1 MNHEY and CDR2 SVGEGT. Trimming removed 6 bases at V and 8 bases at J, with 23 bases between. The sequence was collected from a woman aged 80 or older with active or convalescent COVID-19. The chain couples TRBV6-2 or TRBV6-3 to TRBJ2-1; possibly TRBD2 for D (6 bases). Specimen: peripheral blood. CDR3 bases: TGTGCCAGCAGCGGCCCTACAGCCGCATGGAGGGATGAGCAGTTCTTC. Amino acid sequence: CASSGPTAAWRDEQFF.